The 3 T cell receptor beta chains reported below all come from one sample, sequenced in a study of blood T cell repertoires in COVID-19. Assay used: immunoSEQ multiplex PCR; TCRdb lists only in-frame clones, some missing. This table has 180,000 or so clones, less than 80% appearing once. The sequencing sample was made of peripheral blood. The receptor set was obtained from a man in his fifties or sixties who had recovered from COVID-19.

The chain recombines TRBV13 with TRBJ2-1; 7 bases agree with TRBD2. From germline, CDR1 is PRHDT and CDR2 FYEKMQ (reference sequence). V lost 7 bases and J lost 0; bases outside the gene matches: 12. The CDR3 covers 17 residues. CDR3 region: CASNPLGRGSSYNEQFF. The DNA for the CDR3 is TGTGCCAGCAACCCCCTTGGACGCGGGAGCTCCTACAATGAGCAGTTCTTC.

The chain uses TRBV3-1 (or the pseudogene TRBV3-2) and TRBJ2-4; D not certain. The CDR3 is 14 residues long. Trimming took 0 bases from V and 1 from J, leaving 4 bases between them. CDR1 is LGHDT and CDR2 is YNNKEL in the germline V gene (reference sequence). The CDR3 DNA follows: TGTGCCAGCAGCCAAGATTATGCCAAAAACATTCAGTACTTC. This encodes CASSQDYAKNIQYF.

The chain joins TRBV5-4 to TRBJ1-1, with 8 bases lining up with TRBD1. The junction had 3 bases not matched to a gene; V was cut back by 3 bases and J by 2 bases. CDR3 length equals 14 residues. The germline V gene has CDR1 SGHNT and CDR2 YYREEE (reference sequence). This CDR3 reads CASSSDRGNTEAFF. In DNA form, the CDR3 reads TGTGCCAGCAGCTCCGACAGGGGTAACACTGAAGCTTTCTTT.